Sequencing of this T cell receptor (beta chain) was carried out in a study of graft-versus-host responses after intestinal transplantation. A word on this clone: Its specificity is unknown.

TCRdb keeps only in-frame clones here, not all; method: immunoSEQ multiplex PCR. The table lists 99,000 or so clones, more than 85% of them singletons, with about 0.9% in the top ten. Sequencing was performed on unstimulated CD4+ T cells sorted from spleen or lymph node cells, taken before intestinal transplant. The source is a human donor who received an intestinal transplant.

CDR3 in amino acids: CASSPSGGANEQFF. The CDR3 nucleotides read TGTGCCAGCAGCCCGAGCGGGGGGGCCAATGAGCAGTTCTTC. The chain joins TRBV7-3 to TRBJ2-1; 10 bases agree with TRBD2. V lost 5 bases, J lost 6 bases, and 4 bases stayed unmatched. In germline, CDR1 is SGHTA, CDR2 FQGTGA. The CDR3 is 14 residues long.